These 30 T cell receptor beta chains share one sample of origin, sequenced in a study of OX40 agonist ivuxolimab in advanced cancers. The data were produced by immunoSEQ multiplex PCR, yet TCRdb's version contains in-frame clones alone and is incomplete. The table lists 34,000 or so clones, roughly four fifths of them singletons. The source material was CD4+ or CD8+ T cells sorted from blood, sampled in a trial of the OX40 agonist ivuxolimab. The receptor set was obtained from an adult with an advanced solid tumor such as melanoma, head and neck, liver or kidney cancer.

The gene calls are TRBV18 and TRBJ1-1; 8 bases line up with TRBD1. The CDR3 length is 16 residues. V was clipped by 2 bases and J by 1 base; unmatched bases: 6. Germline V gene data show CDR1 as KGHSH and CDR2 as LQKENI. CDR3 nucleotide sequence: TGTGCCAGCTCACCAGTGCCGGACAGGGCGAACACTGAAGCTTTCTTT. This translates into CASSPVPDRANTEAFF.

The V gene is TRBV19, the J gene TRBJ1-2; D ambiguous. Germline CDR1 reads LNHDA; CDR2 reads SQIVND (reference sequence). The V end lost 1 base, the J end lost 5 bases, and 11 bases lay between the germline ends. CDR3 length: 14 residues. CDR3 region: CASSIGAPRYGYTF. For the CDR3, the DNA is TGTGCCAGTAGTATAGGGGCTCCTCGGTATGGCTACACCTTC.

The chain carries TRBV9 and TRBJ1-5; no definite D call. Trimming cost V 4 bases and J 1 base, with 9 bases left between them. CDR1 is SGDLS, CDR2 YYNGEE, per germline. The CDR3 is made up of 14 amino acids. The CDR3 sequence is CASSPGRSNQPQHF. The CDR3 DNA follows: TGTGCCAGCAGCCCTGGACGGAGCAATCAGCCCCAGCATTTT.

The chain carries TRBV10-3 and TRBJ2-2; 8 bases fit TRBD2. Looked up from germline, CDR1 is ENHRY and CDR2 is SYGVKD. The V gene end was trimmed by 3 bases and the J gene end by 11 bases; junction bases not matched to a gene: 14. The CDR3 is 16 residues long. CDR3 sequence: CAISESDPGLVGELFF. The CDR3 region has the DNA TGTGCCATCAGTGAAAGCGATCCGGGACTAGTCGGAGAGCTGTTTTTT.

The V and J genes are TRBV18 and TRBJ2-3, with D unresolved. The CDR3 runs to 11 residues. V was shortened by 3 bases and J by 4 bases, with 2 bases between the two germline ends. Germline V gene sequence: CDR1 KGHSH, CDR2 LQKENI. As DNA, the CDR3 is TGTGCCAGCTCACCGGCAGATACGCAGTATTTT. It translates to CASSPADTQYF.

The table lists this clone with a count of one. The chain has TRBV10-3 and TRBJ2-1; 10 bases fit TRBD2. This CDR3 contains 15 residues. Germline trimming cut 2 bases from V and 6 bases from J; bases unmatched to any gene: 4. Germline V gene lookup returns CDR1 ENHRY and CDR2 SYGVKD. The DNA for the CDR3 is TGTGCCATCAGTGAGCCGGGACTAGCGTTCAATGAGCAGTTCTTC. Its protein is CAISEPGLAFNEQFF.

This sequence joins TRBV5-1 and TRBJ2-3, with 8 bases identical to TRBD2. Germline lookup yields CDR1 SGHRS and CDR2 YFSETQ. Germline trimming cut 4 bases from V and 0 bases from J; bases unmatched to any gene: 16. This CDR3 has 19 residues. The CDR3 sequence is CASSPGRSGRAFSTDTQYF. The CDR3 DNA reads TGCGCCAGCAGCCCCGGAAGGAGCGGGAGAGCGTTTAGCACAGATACGCAGTATTTT.

This clone is medium-sized by share. CDR3: CASSNFYEQYF. As DNA, the CDR3 is TGTGCCAGCAGCAATTTCTACGAGCAGTACTTC. The V and J genes are TRBV6-5 and TRBJ2-7; D not certain. The CDR3 runs 11 residues. Germline V gene data show CDR1 as MNHEY and CDR2 as SVGAGI. Between the trimmed V and J ends, which lost 6 bases and 3 bases, there was a span of 6 bases.

This chain joins TRBV28 and TRBJ2-7, with D maybe TRBD2 (6 bases). This CDR3 contains 13 residues. The V and J ends lost 6 bases and 2 bases respectively, with 11 bases between them. Germline CDR1 and CDR2: MDHEN and SYDVKM. The chain's CDR3 is CASRRSGTYEQYF. The CDR3 DNA is TGTGCCAGCAGGCGTAGCGGAACCTACGAGCAGTACTTC.

CDR3 nucleotide sequence: TGTGCCAGCAGTCTAGAGTTAGGGACCATATATTTT. It yields the protein CASSLELGTIYF. V usage is TRBV6-1 and J usage is TRBJ1-3, with D hard to call. This CDR3 contains 12 residues. Per germline, CDR1 MNHNS and CDR2 SASEGT. V gave up 5 bases and J gave up 10 bases, with 12 bases separating them.

CDR3 protein: CASSQWNTGELFF. Written as DNA, the CDR3 is TGTGCCAGCAGCCAATGGAACACCGGGGAGCTGTTTTTT. This chain connects TRBV4-2 to TRBJ2-2; D unresolved. CDR3 length equals 13 residues. Germline CDR1 LGHNA, CDR2 YNFKEQ. Trimming shortened V by 2 bases and J by 1 base, and 2 bases separated the two germline ends.

The chain links TRBV19 to TRBJ1-6; D is ambiguous. With 3 bases removed from V and 1 base from J, the gap between germline ends came to 7 bases. The CDR3 extends over 15 amino acids. Germline V gene sequence: CDR1 LNHDA, CDR2 SQIVND (reference sequence). The CDR3 protein is CASSIQGSYNSPLHF. CDR3 nucleotides: TGTGCCAGTAGTATTCAAGGATCCTATAATTCACCCCTCCACTTT.

J is TRBJ2-2 and V is TRBV6-5, with 10 bases aligning to TRBD2. CDR3 length: 14 amino acids. Unmatched junction bases numbered 6, after V lost 8 bases and J lost 6 bases. CDR1 is MNHEY and CDR2 is SVGAGI in the germline V gene. CDR3 sequence: CASRASGSSGELFF. The CDR3 DNA reads TGTGCCAGCCGGGCTAGCGGGAGTTCCGGGGAGCTGTTTTTT.

A word on this clone: Other DNA sequences from this sample encode an identical CDR3 as well. The chain joins TRBV7-6 to TRBJ2-5; D gene uncertain. Trimming removed 0 bases at V and 4 bases at J, with 0 bases between. Per germline, CDR1 SGHVS and CDR2 FNYEAQ. The CDR3 contains 11 residues. CDR3 residues: CASSLAETQYF. CDR3 DNA sequence: TGTGCCAGCAGCTTAGCAGAGACCCAGTACTTC.

The sample holds one count of this clone. The V gene is TRBV5-1, the J gene TRBJ2-7, with 7 nucleotides matching TRBD1. The trim removed 4 bases at V and 0 bases at J, leaving 10 bases unmatched. Germline V CDR1 and CDR2: SGHRS, YFSETQ. This CDR3 has 16 amino acids. The CDR3 coding sequence is TGCGCCAGCAGCCTTCAGCCGGGACAGCTCTCCTACGAGCAGTACTTC. Its translation is CASSLQPGQLSYEQYF.

The chain combines TRBV5-1 with TRBJ1-1; possibly TRBD1 for D (6 bases). Trimming removed 0 bases at V and 1 base at J, with 7 bases between. The CDR3 sequence is 14 residues long. From germline, CDR1 is SGHRS and CDR2 YFSETQ. DNA for the CDR3: TGCGCCAGCAGCTTGGGGACAGAGAACACTGAAGCTTTCTTT. Its translation is CASSLGTENTEAFF.

V is TRBV19 and J is TRBJ1-4; D unresolved. V gave up 9 bases and J gave up 0 bases, with 8 bases separating them. CDR1 is LNHDA, CDR2 SQIVND, per germline (reference sequence). CDR3 length equals 13 residues. CDR3 in DNA: TGTGCCAGCCGACGGGCAACTAATGAAAAACTGTTTTTT. Amino acid sequence: CASRRATNEKLFF.

The V call is TRBV28, the J call TRBJ1-2; D gene unclear. CDR3 length equals 12 residues. Trimming cost V 7 bases and J 6 bases, with 12 bases left between them. Germline V gene lookup returns CDR1 MDHEN and CDR2 SYDVKM. CDR3 sequence: CASTPNGDGYTF. Written as DNA, the CDR3 is TGTGCCAGCACTCCAAATGGCGATGGCTACACCTTC.

The chain combines TRBV15 with TRBJ1-1; possible D gene TRBD1, 5 bases. V was cut by 3 bases and J by 1 base, with 15 bases left in between. This CDR3 has 16 amino acids. Germline V CDR1 and CDR2: LNHNV, YYDKDF (reference sequence). The DNA of the CDR3 is TGTGCCACCAGCAGGGGAGGGGCCGCAGGGAACACTGAAGCTTTCTTT. This translates into CATSRGGAAGNTEAFF.

J is TRBJ2-5 and V is TRBV19; 8 bases fit TRBD2. From germline, CDR1 is LNHDA and CDR2 SQIVND (reference sequence). Trimming removed 4 bases from V and 2 bases from J; junction bases left unmatched: 9. The CDR3 consists of 16 residues. The CDR3 region has the DNA TGTGCCAGTAGTAACGAGCGGGAGTGGAGGCAAGAGACCCAGTACTTC. Translating it yields CASSNEREWRQETQYF. Full variable domain (rest looked up from reference TRBV19 and TRBJ2-5): DGGITQSPKYLFRKEGQNVTLSCEQNLNHDAMYWYRQDPGQGLRLIYYSQIVNDFQKGDIAEGYSVSREKKESFPLTVTSAQKNPTAFYLCASSNEREWRQETQYFGPGTRLLVL.

The chain links TRBV12-1 to TRBJ1-3; the table's D call, TRBD1, was not checked against the DNA. TRBV12-1 is labeled a pseudogene. This CDR3 spans 15 amino acids. The CDR3 DNA sequence: TGTGCCAGCAGCTTTGTGGCAGGGGTAGGTGGCACCATATATTTT. This codes for CASSFVAGVGGTIYF.

V gene TRBV10-3 combines with J gene TRBJ2-5; 9 nucleotides line up with TRBD2. Matching the DNA end better, TRBJ2-7 makes the J call doubtful. The CDR3 consists of 15 residues. The germline CDR1 and CDR2 sequences are ENHRY and SYGVKD. Here the CDR3 DNA reads TGTGCCATCAGAGCGGGGGGCCAAAGCTCCTACGAGCAGTACTTC. Its translation: CAIRAGGQSSYEQYF.

The rearrangement joins TRBV4-1 to TRBJ1-4; D is ambiguous. Germline lookup yields CDR1 MGHRA and CDR2 YSYEKL. The V gene lost 1 base and the J gene lost 0 bases, with 6 bases spanning the gap. This CDR3 spans 15 amino acids. CDR3 DNA: TGCGCCAGCAGCCAAGTGAGTCCAACTAATGAAAAACTGTTTTTT. It encodes CASSQVSPTNEKLFF.

This clone occurred a few times. The chain couples TRBV2 to TRBJ2-3; D remains unclear. The CDR3 loop spans 11 amino acids. Germline assignment: CDR1 SNHLY and CDR2 FYNNEI. V lost 7 bases and J lost 10, with 12 bases in between. The CDR3 sequence is CASTPWGAQYF. The CDR3 DNA is TGTGCCAGCACTCCCTGGGGTGCGCAGTATTTT.

This chain connects TRBV7-8 to TRBJ1-1, with D perhaps TRBD1 (5 bases). This CDR3 region has 14 residues. Trimming left V 0 bases short and J 3 bases short, with 8 bases between. Germline V gene sequence: CDR1 SGHVS, CDR2 FQNEAQ. As DNA, the CDR3 is TGTGCCAGCAGCTTAGCTGGGACGGACACTGAAGCTTTCTTT. Protein product: CASSLAGTDTEAFF.

V gene TRBV5-1 combines with J gene TRBJ2-2, with TRBD1 matching over 7 bases. The CDR3 length is 14 residues. Germline CDR1 SGHRS, CDR2 YFSETQ. Trimming cost V 8 bases and J 6 bases; bases outside gene matches: 10. DNA for the CDR3: TGCGCCAGTACGACAGGGTCGACGGCCGGGGAGCTGTTTTTT. Amino acids: CASTTGSTAGELFF.

The chain recombines TRBV7-8 with TRBJ2-7; unclear D gene. The ends were cut back, 7 bases at V and 3 bases at J, with 10 bases in the middle. The CDR3 sequence is 12 residues long. Germline lookup yields CDR1 SGHVS and CDR2 FQNEAQ. The CDR3 sequence is CASKGRSYEQYF. CDR3 coding DNA: TGTGCCAGCAAAGGCCGCAGCTACGAGCAGTACTTC. The full variable domain, rest sourced from reference TRBV7-8 and TRBJ2-7, is GAGVSQSPRYKVAKRGQDVALRCDPISGHVSLFWYQQALGQGPEFLTYFQNEAQLDKSGLPSDRFFAERPEGSVSTLKIQRTQQEDSAVYLCASKGRSYEQYFGPGTRLTVT.

The chain carries TRBV2 and TRBJ2-5; D gene unclear. Germline V gene lookup returns CDR1 SNHLY and CDR2 FYNNEI. The CDR3 length is 14 residues. Trimming shortened V by 7 bases and J by 6 bases, and 18 bases separated the two germline ends. The CDR3 here is CASMPSSGEKTQYF. CDR3 in DNA: TGTGCCAGCATGCCCAGTTCAGGTGAAAAGACCCAGTACTTC.

This clone came up once. The chain joins TRBV7-2 to TRBJ2-7; D remains unclear. Trimming pared 1 base from V and 0 bases from J, leaving 10 bases between. The CDR3 totals 15 residues. The V gene's germline CDR1 is SGHTA and CDR2 FQGNSA. CDR3 in DNA: TGTGCCAGCAGCTTAGAGGTGGGGAACTCCTACGAGCAGTACTTC. Its protein is CASSLEVGNSYEQYF.

The chain carries TRBV27 and TRBJ2-1; no clear D gene. The CDR3 spans 13 residues. Between the trimmed V and J ends, which lost 3 bases and 7 bases, there was a span of 10 bases. Germline assignment: CDR1 MNHEY and CDR2 SMNVEV (reference sequence). CDR3 nucleotide sequence: TGTGCCAGCAGTTTGAAAGGGCCTAATGAGCAGTTCTTC. As protein: CASSLKGPNEQFF.